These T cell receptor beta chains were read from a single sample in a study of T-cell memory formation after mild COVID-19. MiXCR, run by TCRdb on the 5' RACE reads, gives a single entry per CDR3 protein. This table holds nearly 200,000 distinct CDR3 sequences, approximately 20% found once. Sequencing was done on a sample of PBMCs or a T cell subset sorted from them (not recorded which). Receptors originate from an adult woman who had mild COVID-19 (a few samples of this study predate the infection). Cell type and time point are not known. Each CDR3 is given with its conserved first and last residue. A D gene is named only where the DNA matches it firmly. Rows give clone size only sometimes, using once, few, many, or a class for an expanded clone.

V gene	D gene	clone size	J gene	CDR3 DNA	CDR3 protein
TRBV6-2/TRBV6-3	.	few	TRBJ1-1	TGTGCCAGCAATTTTAGAGGGAACTCTGAAGCTTTCTTT	CASNFRGNSEAFF
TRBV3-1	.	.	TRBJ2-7	TGTGCCAGCAGCTTACGCAGGGAGCGCGCATCCTACGAGCAGTACTTC	CASSLRRERASYEQYF
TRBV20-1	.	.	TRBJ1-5	TGCAGTGCTAGGAGGGAGGGCCAGCCCCAGCATTTT	CSARREGQPQHF
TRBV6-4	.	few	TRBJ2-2	TGTGCCAGCAAGAGACAGACGAACACCGGGGAGCTGTTTTTT	CASKRQTNTGELFF
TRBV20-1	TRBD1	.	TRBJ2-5	TGCAGTGCTAGTAGTTTAACAGGGGTAGAGACCCAGTACTTC	CSASSLTGVETQYF
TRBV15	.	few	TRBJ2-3	TGTGCCACCAGCACGACCCCAGGGAACACAGATACGCAGTATTTT	CATSTTPGNTDTQYF
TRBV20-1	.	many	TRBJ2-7	TGCAGTGCCCGACCGACTTTTAACCCCTACGAGCAGTACTTC	CSARPTFNPYEQYF
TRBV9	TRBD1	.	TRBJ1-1	TGTGCCAGCAGCGTAGGGGGACAGGGGTTCGACACTGAAGCTTTCTTT	CASSVGGQGFDTEAFF
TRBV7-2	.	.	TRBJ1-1	TGTGCCAGCAGCTTTTGGGGGATGGGGAACACTGAAGCTTTCTTT	CASSFWGMGNTEAFF
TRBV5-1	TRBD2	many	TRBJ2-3	TGCGCCAGCAGCTTGACTAGCGGGTACTCAGATACGCAGTATTTT	CASSLTSGYSDTQYF
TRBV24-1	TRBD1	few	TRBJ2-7	TGTGCCACCCAAACCGGGACAGGGGTCTCCTACGAGCAGTACTTC	CATQTGTGVSYEQYF
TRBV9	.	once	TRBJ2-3	TGTGCCAGCAGCGTAGGGGGAATCACAGATACGCAGTATTTT	CASSVGGITDTQYF
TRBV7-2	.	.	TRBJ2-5	TGTGCCAGCAGCTTGACAGTCAAACAAGAGACCCAGTACTTC	CASSLTVKQETQYF
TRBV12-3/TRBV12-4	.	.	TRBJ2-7	TGTGCCAGCAGTTTGGCCCAGGGATACTACGAGCAGTACTTC	CASSLAQGYYEQYF
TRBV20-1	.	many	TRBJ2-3	TGCAGTGCGGCCAGGGGGGGTACAGATACGCAGTATTTT	CSAARGGTDTQYF
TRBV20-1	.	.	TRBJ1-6	TGCAGTGCTAGAGGCAGGGTACATAATTCACCCCTCCACTTT	CSARGRVHNSPLHF
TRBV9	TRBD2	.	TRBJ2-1	TGTGCCAGCAGCCCCACCGTGATAGCGGGAGAGGGGCATGAGCAGTTCTTC	CASSPTVIAGEGHEQFF
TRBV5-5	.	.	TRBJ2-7	TGTGCCAGCAGCCTACGTCTTGATAGCTACGAGCAGTACTTC	CASSLRLDSYEQYF
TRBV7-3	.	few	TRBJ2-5	TGTGCCAGCAGCTTTGGGGCAGGCTTAGAGACCCAGTACTTC	CASSFGAGLETQYF
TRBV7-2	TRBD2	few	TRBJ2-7	TGTGCCAGCAGATTCGGACTAGCCTACGAGCAGTACTTC	CASRFGLAYEQYF
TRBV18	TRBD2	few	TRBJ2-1	TGTGCCAGCTCACCGGTGCGGGGGGGCGGCGATGAGCAGTTCTTC	CASSPVRGGGDEQFF
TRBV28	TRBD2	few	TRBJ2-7	TGTGCCAGCAGTTTTGGTGCGGGAGGGCCGGGATCCTACGAGCAGTACTTC	CASSFGAGGPGSYEQYF
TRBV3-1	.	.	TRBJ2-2	TGTGCCAGCAGCCAACAACATTCAAACACCGGGGAGCTGTTTTTT	CASSQQHSNTGELFF
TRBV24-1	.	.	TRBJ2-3	TGTGCCACCAGCGCGGCCTGGACAGATACGCAGTATTTT	CATSAAWTDTQYF
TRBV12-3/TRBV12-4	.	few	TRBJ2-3	TGTGCCAGCAGTGGGAGTGGACTCCGCACAGATACGCAGTATTTT	CASSGSGLRTDTQYF
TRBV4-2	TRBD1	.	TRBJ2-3	TGTGCCAGCAGCCAAGATTATGTGACAGGGGGGATAGATACGCAGTATTTT	CASSQDYVTGGIDTQYF
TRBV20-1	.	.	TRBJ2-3	TGCAGTGCTAGGGCCCCCCTAGGGGCAGATACGCAGTATTTT	CSARAPLGADTQYF
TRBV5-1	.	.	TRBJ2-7	TGCGCCAGCAGCTTGGAAGCCGAAGGCGCGCAGTACTTC	CASSLEAEGAQYF
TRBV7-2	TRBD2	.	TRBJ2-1	TGTGCCAGCAGCTTAGGCGCTAGCGGGAGACAGAATGAGCAGTTCTTC	CASSLGASGRQNEQFF
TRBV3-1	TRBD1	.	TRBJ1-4	TGTGCCAGCAGCCACGGACAGGGAAGGGGCGAAAAACTGTTTTTT	CASSHGQGRGEKLFF
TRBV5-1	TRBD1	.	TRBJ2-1	TGCGCCAGCAGCTTGGTCCGGACAGGGGTCAATGAGCAGTTCTTC	CASSLVRTGVNEQFF
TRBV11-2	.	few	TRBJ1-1	TGTGCCAGCAGCTTAACGATGAACACTGAAGCTTTCTTT	CASSLTMNTEAFF
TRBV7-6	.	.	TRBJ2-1	TGTGCCAGCAGCTTAGTGTTGAGCGGCCGCAATGAGCAGTTCTTC	CASSLVLSGRNEQFF
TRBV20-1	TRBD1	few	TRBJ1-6	TGCAGTGCCATACCAGGGGGCGCCTACTATAATTCACCCCTCCACTTT	CSAIPGGAYYNSPLHF
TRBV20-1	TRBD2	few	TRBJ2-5	TGCAGTGCCGGAAGGGCTAGCGGAGAGACCCAGTACTTC	CSAGRASGETQYF
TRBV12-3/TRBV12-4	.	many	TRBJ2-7	TGCGCCAGCAGCTTGTCTTCCGAGCAGTACTTC	CASSLSSEQYF
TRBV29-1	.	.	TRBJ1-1	TGCAGCGTTGTAGGCACTGAAGCTTTCTTT	CSVVGTEAFF
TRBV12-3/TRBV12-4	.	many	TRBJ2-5	TGTGCCAGCAGTTCCCTGGGGGCCTGGGCGGAGACCCAGTACTTC	CASSSLGAWAETQYF
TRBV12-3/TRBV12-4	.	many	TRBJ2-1	TGTGCCAGCAGTAAGGACGGAGGGAATGAGCAGTTCTTC	CASSKDGGNEQFF
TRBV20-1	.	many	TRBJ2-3	TGCAGTGCTAGAGTCATCACTAGCACAGATACGCAGTATTTT	CSARVITSTDTQYF
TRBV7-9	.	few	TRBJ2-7	TGTGCCAGCAGCCTCCAGGGGAAGGGCGAGCAGTACTTC	CASSLQGKGEQYF
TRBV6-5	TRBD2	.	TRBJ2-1	TGTGCCAGCAGTTCGGGGGGCGGGAGGCGGTTCAATGAGCAGTTCTTC	CASSSGGGRRFNEQFF
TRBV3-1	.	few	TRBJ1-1	TGTGCCAGCAGCCAAGGGGGGGGAACGCCTGAAGCTTTCTTT	CASSQGGGTPEAFF
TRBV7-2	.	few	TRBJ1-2	TGTGCCAGCAGCCCTAGGGGCGGCTATGGCTACACCTTC	CASSPRGGYGYTF
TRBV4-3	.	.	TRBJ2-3	TGCGCCAGCAGCCAAGATCTACTGGGGGCAGATACGCAGTATTTT	CASSQDLLGADTQYF
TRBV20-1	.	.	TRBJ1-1	TGCAGTGCTAGATCGACGAAAAGAACTGAAGCTTTCTTT	CSARSTKRTEAFF
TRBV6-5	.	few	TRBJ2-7	TGTGCCAGCAGTTACGCCCTGGACCGGGACGAGCAGTACTTC	CASSYALDRDEQYF
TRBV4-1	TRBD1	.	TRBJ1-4	TGCGCCAGCAGCCGTCAGAACACAGGGGGGGTTTATGAAAAACTGTTTTTT	CASSRQNTGGVYEKLFF
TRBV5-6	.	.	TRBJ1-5	TGTGCCAGCAGCCTCATGGATCAGCCCCAGCATTTT	CASSLMDQPQHF
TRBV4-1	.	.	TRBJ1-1	TGCGCCAGCAGCCAACTATTAGACAGAACTCCTGAAGCTTTCTTT	CASSQLLDRTPEAFF